This T cell receptor (beta chain) was retrieved from a study of cytomegalovirus exposure and HLA in healthy donors. About the study: It was reported in a later analysis that the approximately 120 validation repertoires used the same platform as the 666 first-cohort repertoires. Whole-study results and caveats: That first-cohort TCR clusters tended to co-occur in the 95 to 150 validation repertoires was found in a later analysis. Some TCR beta chains (over 150 of them) were listed as cytomegalovirus-associated. In vitro, a few CMV-associated chains proved specific for CMV antigens.

The method was immunoSEQ multiplex PCR; TCRdb's version includes in-frame clones alone and lacks a portion of them. The sample has fewer than 90,000 clones; 84% are singletons. As for this clone: Its antigen is unidentified.

The sequenced sample consisted of PBMCs. The origin of this receptor is a woman younger than 30 in good health and CMV-seropositive.

The CDR3 spells CASSLIAGGPMETQYF. CDR3 DNA: TGTGCCAGCAGCTTGATAGCGGGGGGGCCTATGGAGACCCAGTACTTC. The rearrangement links TRBV7-2 to TRBJ2-5; 11 positions agree with TRBD2. The trim removed 3 bases at V and 5 bases at J, leaving 8 bases unmatched. CDR3 length: 16 amino acids. Germline V gene sequence: CDR1 SGHTA, CDR2 FQGNSA.